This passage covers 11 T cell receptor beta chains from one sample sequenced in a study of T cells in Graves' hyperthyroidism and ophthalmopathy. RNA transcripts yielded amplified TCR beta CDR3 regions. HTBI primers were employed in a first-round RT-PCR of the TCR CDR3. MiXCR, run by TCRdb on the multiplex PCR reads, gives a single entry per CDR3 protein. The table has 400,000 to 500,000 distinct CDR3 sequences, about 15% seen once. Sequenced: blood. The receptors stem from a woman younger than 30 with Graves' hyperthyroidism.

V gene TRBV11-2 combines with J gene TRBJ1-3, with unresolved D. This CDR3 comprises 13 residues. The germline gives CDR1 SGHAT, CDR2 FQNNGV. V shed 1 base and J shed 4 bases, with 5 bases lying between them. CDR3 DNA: TGTGCCAGCAGCTTAGCCGAGGGAAACACCATATATTTT. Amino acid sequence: CASSLAEGNTIYF.

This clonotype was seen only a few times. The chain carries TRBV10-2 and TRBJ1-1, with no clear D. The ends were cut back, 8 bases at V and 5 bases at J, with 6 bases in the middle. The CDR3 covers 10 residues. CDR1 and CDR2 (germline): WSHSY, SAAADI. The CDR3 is CASWSTEAFF. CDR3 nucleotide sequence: TGCGCCAGCTGGAGTACTGAAGCTTTCTTT.

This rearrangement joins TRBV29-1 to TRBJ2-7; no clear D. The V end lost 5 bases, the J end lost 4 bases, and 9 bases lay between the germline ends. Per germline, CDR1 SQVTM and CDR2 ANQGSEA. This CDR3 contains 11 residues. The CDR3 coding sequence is TGCAGCGTTATAGGATTATACGAGCAGTACTTC. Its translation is CSVIGLYEQYF.

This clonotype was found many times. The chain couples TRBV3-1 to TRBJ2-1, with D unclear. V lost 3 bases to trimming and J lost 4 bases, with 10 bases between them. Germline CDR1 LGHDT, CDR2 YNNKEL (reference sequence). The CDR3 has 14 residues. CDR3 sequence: CASSHTLTYNEQFF. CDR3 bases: TGTGCCAGCAGCCATACCCTGACTTACAATGAGCAGTTCTTC.

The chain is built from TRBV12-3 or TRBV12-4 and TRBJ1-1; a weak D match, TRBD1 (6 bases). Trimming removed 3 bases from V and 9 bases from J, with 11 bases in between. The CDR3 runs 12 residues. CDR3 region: CASSFDRQKAFF. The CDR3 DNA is TGTGCCAGCAGTTTTGACAGGCAAAAAGCTTTCTTT.

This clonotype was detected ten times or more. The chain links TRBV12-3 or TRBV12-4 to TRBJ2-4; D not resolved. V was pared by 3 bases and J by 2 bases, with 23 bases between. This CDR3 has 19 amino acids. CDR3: CASSFLRNSSSSTKNIQYF. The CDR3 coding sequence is TGTGCCAGCAGTTTCCTTCGGAACAGCAGTTCATCAACCAAAAACATTCAGTACTTC.

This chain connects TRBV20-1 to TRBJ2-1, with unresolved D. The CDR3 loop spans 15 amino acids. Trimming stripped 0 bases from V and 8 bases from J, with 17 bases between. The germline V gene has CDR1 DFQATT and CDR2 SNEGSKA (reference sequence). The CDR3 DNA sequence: TGCAGTGCTAGAGATTCGAGGATAAACTTTTATGAGCAGTTCTTC. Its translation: CSARDSRINFYEQFF.

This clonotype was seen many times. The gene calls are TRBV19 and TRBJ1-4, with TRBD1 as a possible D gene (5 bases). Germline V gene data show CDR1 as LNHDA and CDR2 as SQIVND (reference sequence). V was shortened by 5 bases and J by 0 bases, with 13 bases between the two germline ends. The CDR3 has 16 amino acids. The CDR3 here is CASSPRDPATNEKLFF. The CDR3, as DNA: TGTGCCAGTAGTCCGCGGGACCCAGCAACTAATGAAAAACTGTTTTTT.

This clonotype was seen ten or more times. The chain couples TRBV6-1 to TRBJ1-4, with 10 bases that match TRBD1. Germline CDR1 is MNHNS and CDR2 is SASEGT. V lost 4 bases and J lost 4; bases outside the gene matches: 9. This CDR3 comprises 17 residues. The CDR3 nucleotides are TGTGCCAGCAGTGCCCGGGACAGGGGCATCAGTAATGAAAAACTGTTTTTT. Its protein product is CASSARDRGISNEKLFF.

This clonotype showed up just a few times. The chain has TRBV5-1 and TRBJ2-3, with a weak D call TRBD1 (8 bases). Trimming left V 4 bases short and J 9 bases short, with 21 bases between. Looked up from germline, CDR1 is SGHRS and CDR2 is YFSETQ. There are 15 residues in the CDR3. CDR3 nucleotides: TGCGCCAGCAGCCTCCAGACAGGGGTAGCGGGCACGCAGTATTTT. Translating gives CASSLQTGVAGTQYF.

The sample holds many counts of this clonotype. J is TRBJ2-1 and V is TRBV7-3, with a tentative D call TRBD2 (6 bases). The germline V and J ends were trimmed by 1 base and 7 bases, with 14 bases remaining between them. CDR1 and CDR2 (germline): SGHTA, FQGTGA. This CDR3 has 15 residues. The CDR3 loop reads CASSLISGEGNEQFF. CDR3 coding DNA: TGTGCCAGCAGCTTAATTTCGGGAGAGGGAAATGAGCAGTTCTTC.